Given below is one TCR beta chain in context. Produced via immunoSEQ multiplex PCR; TCRdb's table is partial and in-frame only. The data hold a few hundred thousand clones, with around 82% observed a single time. Trimming took 6 bases from V and 10 from J, leaving 23 bases between them. The germline V gene has CDR1 SQVTM and CDR2 ANQGSEA. The CDR3 loop spans 14 amino acids. This entry belongs to a study of blood T cell repertoires in COVID-19. The TCR originated in a woman between 70 and 85 years old with acute or convalescent COVID-19. Specimen: peripheral blood. This chain links TRBV29-1 with TRBJ2-3; tentative D call: TRBD2 (6 bases). The CDR3 DNA follows: TGCAGCGTCCTGGGGGGAGGCCCCACGGGCCCGCAGTATTTT. This sequence encodes CSVLGGGPTGPQYF.